These 14 T cell receptor beta chains came from one sample sequenced in a study of T cells and Merkel cell carcinoma outcomes. Profiling relied on immunoSEQ multiplex PCR, and the TCRdb table lists in-frame clones only, not all of them. The sample includes thousands of clones, approximately 80% of them seen just once. The sequencing input was tumor tissue from Merkel cell carcinoma. These receptor sequences come from a human donor with Merkel cell carcinoma.

The chain uses TRBV5-1 and TRBJ2-1, with 15 bases fitting TRBD2. CDR1 is SGHRS, CDR2 YFSETQ, per germline. After removal of 5 bases from V and 8 bases from J, the junction contained 11 bases not matched to a gene. CDR3 size: 17 residues. The CDR3 sequence is CASRAIGTSGRWDEQFF. The CDR3 DNA is TGCGCCAGCAGGGCTATCGGGACTAGCGGGAGGTGGGATGAGCAGTTCTTC.

A word on this clone: Germline is not matched at one junction end, which may reflect a read error. The J gene is TRBJ2-7, the V gene TRBV7-8; perhaps TRBD2 as D (5 bases). Germline V CDR1 and CDR2: SGHVS, FQNEAQ. The CDR3 length is 13 residues. The CDR3 loop reads CVSSLGRGYEQYF. CDR3 DNA: TGTGTCAGCAGCTTAGGCCGGGGCTACGAGCAGTACTTC.

The chain uses TRBV10-1 and TRBJ2-1; the D gene could be TRBD1 or TRBD2 (5 bases each). This CDR3 has 15 residues. The germline V gene has CDR1 WNHNN and CDR2 SYGVQD (reference sequence). V lost 0 bases and J 9 bases, leaving 15 bases between the germline ends. CDR3 nucleotide sequence: TGCGCCAGCAGTGAGTCGGCGTTGGGTGGGGGTGAGCAGTTCTTC. Translating gives CASSESALGGGEQFF.

The gene calls are TRBV6-1 and TRBJ2-5, with 7 bases matching TRBD1. Germline CDR1 MNHNS, CDR2 SASEGT. The CDR3 covers 14 residues. V dropped 8 bases and J dropped 5; count of bases not matched to a gene: 11. In DNA, the CDR3 is TGTGCCAGCGGGGATCGACAGGGTAGGGAGACCCAGTACTTC. Protein: CASGDRQGRETQYF.

The chain joins TRBV5-5 to TRBJ1-1; 8 positions match TRBD1. Germline-derived CDR1 and CDR2 are SGHKS and YYEKEE (reference sequence). The CDR3 length is 14 residues. Trimming cost V 6 bases and J 2 bases; bases outside gene matches: 6. CDR3 loop: CASTLGQVNTEAFF. The DNA for the CDR3 is TGTGCCAGCACCCTGGGACAGGTTAACACTGAAGCTTTCTTT. The full variable domain, with the rest looked up from reference TRBV5-5 and TRBJ1-1, is DAGVTQSPTHLIKTRGQQVTLRCSPISGHKSVSWYQQVLGQGPQFIFQYYEKEERGRGNFPDRFSARQFPNYSSELNVNALLLGDSALYLCASTLGQVNTEAFFGQGTRLTVV.

The chain carries TRBV2 and TRBJ2-7; 12 bases agree with TRBD1. The CDR3 totals 14 residues. Losses at the gene ends were 6 bases for V and 5 bases for J; bases not matched to a gene: 5. Germline V CDR1 and CDR2: SNHLY, FYNNEI. CDR3 amino acids: CASRAGTGGHEQYF. Written as DNA, the CDR3 is TGTGCCAGCAGGGCCGGGACAGGGGGCCACGAGCAGTACTTC.

This clone appeared once. The V gene is TRBV4-1, the J gene TRBJ2-2; 10 nucleotides align to TRBD1. Germline loops: CDR1 MGHRA, CDR2 YSYEKL. Losses at the gene ends were 0 bases for V and 4 bases for J; bases not matched to a gene: 5. This CDR3 has 17 amino acids. The DNA for the CDR3 is TGCGCCAGCAGCCAAGATGGGCGGACAGGGGGCACCGGGGAGCTGTTTTTT. This gives the protein CASSQDGRTGGTGELFF.

This clone was seen a few times. The CDR3 spells CASSGIAGGPNEQFF. Here the CDR3 DNA reads TGCGCCAGCAGCGGAATAGCGGGAGGCCCCAATGAGCAGTTCTTC. This rearrangement joins TRBV5-1 to TRBJ2-1; 10 bases align to TRBD2. The ends lost 4 bases at V and 6 bases at J; junction bases unmatched: 7. The CDR3 has 15 residues. Germline values: CDR1 SGHRS, CDR2 YFSETQ.

This sequence joins TRBV10-3 and TRBJ1-1; weak D call: TRBD1 (5 bases). V was cut by 4 bases and J by 5 bases, with 17 bases left in between. Germline CDR1 ENHRY, CDR2 SYGVKD. The CDR3 sequence is 15 residues long. CDR3 amino acids: CAISAPQGRGTEAFF. DNA of the CDR3: TGTGCCATCAGTGCCCCGCAGGGAAGAGGGACTGAAGCTTTCTTT.

This chain joins TRBV2 and TRBJ2-1; no clear D. The germline gives CDR1 SNHLY, CDR2 FYNNEI. This CDR3 has 16 amino acids. V gave up 7 bases and J gave up 0 bases, with 16 bases separating them. The CDR3 DNA reads as TGTGCCAGCACCCGAGACCAGCCTAGCTCCTACAATGAGCAGTTCTTC. The encoded protein is CASTRDQPSSYNEQFF.

This rearrangement joins TRBV5-1 to TRBJ2-4; weak D call: TRBD2 (6 bases). Germline CDR1 and CDR2: SGHRS and YFSETQ. Trimming removed 1 base from V and 1 base from J, with 12 bases in between. The CDR3 runs 16 residues. CDR3 in DNA: TGCGCCAGCAGCTTGTACGGGAGTCAGGCCAAAAACATTCAGTACTTC. Its translation: CASSLYGSQAKNIQYF.

This clone was counted once. V gene TRBV9 combines with J gene TRBJ1-5, with 11 bases lining up with TRBD1. The CDR3 contains 15 residues. The ends lost 3 bases at V and 4 bases at J; junction bases unmatched: 3. Germline CDR1 SGDLS, CDR2 YYNGEE. Here the CDR3 DNA reads TGTGCCAGCAGCGGGGGACAGGGGGGGAATCAGCCCCAGCATTTT. Translating it yields CASSGGQGGNQPQHF.

V is TRBV29-1 and J is TRBJ1-1; no firm D call. Germline V gene sequence: CDR1 SQVTM, CDR2 ANQGSEA. The V end lost 1 base, the J end lost 2 bases, and 14 bases lay between the germline ends. The CDR3 is 15 residues long. The CDR3 DNA follows: TGCAGCGTTGAAGCGGGTGTTTGGGGAAACACTGAAGCTTTCTTT. It translates to CSVEAGVWGNTEAFF.

The chain has TRBV7-2 and TRBJ1-2; a weak D match, TRBD1 (5 bases). The CDR3 contains 16 residues. V lost 1 base and J lost 5, with 17 bases in between. Per the germline V gene, CDR1 is SGHTA and CDR2 is FQGNSA. The CDR3 DNA sequence: TGTGCCAGCAGCTTAGTTGGCGACTCAAGACAGTATGGCTACACCTTC. Residues: CASSLVGDSRQYGYTF.